This record concerns one TCR beta chain sequence. Antigen specificity is unknown. Cultured CD4+ T cell DNA was sequenced using the Oncomine TCR Beta short-read assay. MiXCR, run by TCRdb on the PCR reads, gives a single entry per CDR3 protein. The table has 15,000 to 19,000 distinct CDR3 sequences, roughly 54% seen once; the top ten hold approximately 12%. V shed 6 bases and J shed 0 bases, with 15 bases lying between them. Germline values: CDR1 DFQATT, CDR2 SNEGSKA (reference sequence). The CDR3 is 16 amino acids. This record belongs to a study of vaccination and CD4 T cells after COVID-19. Across the whole study: Post-COVID draws came a median around 100 days after diagnosis (range 35 to 161).

Treatment reported: roughly ten-day PBMC culture with coronavirus spike peptide pools or control peptides (ViraFEST assay). The clonotype comes from a human donor who had recovered from COVID-19. V and J are TRBV20-1 and TRBJ1-6; possible D gene TRBD1, 5 bases. Sequenced material: CD4+ T cells from blood, cultured in vitro. The CDR3 protein is CSAHRDLSSYNSPLHF. The CDR3 nucleotides are TGCAGTGCCCATAGGGACTTAAGCTCCTATAATTCACCCCTCCACTTT.